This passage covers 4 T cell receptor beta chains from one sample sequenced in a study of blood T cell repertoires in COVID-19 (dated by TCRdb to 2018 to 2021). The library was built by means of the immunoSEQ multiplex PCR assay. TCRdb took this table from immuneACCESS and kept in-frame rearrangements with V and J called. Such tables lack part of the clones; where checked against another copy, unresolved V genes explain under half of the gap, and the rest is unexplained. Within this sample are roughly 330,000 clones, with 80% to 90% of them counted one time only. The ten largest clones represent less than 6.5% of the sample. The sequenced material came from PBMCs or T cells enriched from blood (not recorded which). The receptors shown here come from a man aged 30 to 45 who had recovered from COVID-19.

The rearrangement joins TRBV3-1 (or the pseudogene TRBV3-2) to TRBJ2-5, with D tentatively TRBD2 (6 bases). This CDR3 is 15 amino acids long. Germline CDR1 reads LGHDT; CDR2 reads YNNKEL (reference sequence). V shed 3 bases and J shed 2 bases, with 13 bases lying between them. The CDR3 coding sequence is TGTGCCAGCAGCCAGGATGGGACTTCACAAGAGACCCAGTACTTC. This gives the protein CASSQDGTSQETQYF.

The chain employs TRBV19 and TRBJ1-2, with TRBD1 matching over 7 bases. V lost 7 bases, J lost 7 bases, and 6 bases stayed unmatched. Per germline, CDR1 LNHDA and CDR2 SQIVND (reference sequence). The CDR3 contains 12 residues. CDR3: CASTDRVVGYTF. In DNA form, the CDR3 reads TGTGCCAGTACCGACAGGGTCGTTGGCTACACCTTC.

The chain's CDR3 is CATSRFSGGPRREQFF. The CDR3 nucleotides are TGTGCCACCAGCAGATTTAGCGGGGGGCCCCGACGCGAGCAGTTCTTC. The V call is TRBV15, the J call TRBJ2-1, with 10 bases matching TRBD2. This CDR3 spans 16 amino acids. The ends lost 2 bases at V and 10 bases at J; junction bases unmatched: 11. CDR1 and CDR2 (germline): LNHNV, YYDKDF (reference sequence).

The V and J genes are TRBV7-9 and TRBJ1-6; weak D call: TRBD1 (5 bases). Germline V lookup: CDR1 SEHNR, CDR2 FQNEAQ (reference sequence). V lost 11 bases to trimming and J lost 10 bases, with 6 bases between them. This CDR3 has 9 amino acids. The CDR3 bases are TGTGCCGGGGGGTCACCCCTCCACTTT. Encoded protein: CAGGSPLHF.